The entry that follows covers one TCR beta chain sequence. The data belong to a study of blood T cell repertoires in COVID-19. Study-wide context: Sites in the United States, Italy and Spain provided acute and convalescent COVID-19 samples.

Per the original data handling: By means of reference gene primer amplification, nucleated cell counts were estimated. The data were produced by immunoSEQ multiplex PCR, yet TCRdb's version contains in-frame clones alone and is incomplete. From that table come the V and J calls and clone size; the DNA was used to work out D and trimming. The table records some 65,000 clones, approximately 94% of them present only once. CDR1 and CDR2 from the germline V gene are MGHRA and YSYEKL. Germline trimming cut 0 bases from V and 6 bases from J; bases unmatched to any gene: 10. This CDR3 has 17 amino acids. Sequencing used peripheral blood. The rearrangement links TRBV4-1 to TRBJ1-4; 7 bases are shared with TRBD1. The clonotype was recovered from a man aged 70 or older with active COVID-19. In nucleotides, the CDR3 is TGCGCCAGCAGCCAAGATCATCCGGGACAGCGAGATGAAAAACTGTTTTTT. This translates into CASSQDHPGQRDEKLFF.